This TCR beta chain was retrieved from a study of cytomegalovirus exposure and HLA in healthy donors. PCR amplification relied on 60 Vbeta primers (plus 13 Jbeta primers). Some clones are missing from TCRdb's copy, which holds only in-frame ones; the method was immunoSEQ multiplex PCR. The repertoire holds around 130,000 clones, with over 70% as singletons. The CDR3 covers 15 residues. Germline-derived CDR1 and CDR2 are SGHRS and YFSETQ. Trimming shortened V by 0 bases and J by 4 bases, and 13 bases separated the two germline ends. Material: PBMCs. V is TRBV5-1 and J is TRBJ1-1; D may be TRBD1 (6 bases). The source is a woman aged 40 to 50 in good health and CMV-seropositive. The CDR3 nucleotides read TGCGCCAGCAGCTTGGAATGGGCAGGGGCCACTGAAGCTTTCTTT. As protein: CASSLEWAGATEAFF.